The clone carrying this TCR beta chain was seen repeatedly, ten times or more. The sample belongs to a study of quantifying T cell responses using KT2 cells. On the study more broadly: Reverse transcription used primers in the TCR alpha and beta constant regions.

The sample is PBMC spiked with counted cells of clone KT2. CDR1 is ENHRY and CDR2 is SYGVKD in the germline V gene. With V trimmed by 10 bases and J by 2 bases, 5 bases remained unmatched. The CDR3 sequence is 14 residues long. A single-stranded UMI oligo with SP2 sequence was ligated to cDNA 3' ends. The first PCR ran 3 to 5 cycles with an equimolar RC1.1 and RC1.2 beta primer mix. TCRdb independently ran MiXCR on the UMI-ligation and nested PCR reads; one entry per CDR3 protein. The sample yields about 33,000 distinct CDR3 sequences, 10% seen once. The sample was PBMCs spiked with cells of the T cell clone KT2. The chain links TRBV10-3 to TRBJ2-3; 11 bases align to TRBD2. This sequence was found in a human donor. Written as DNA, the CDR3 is TGTGCCACCGGGACTAGCGGACTCACAGATACGCAGTATTTT. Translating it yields CATGTSGLTDTQYF.